Described below is a single T cell receptor beta chain sequence and its context. Its antigen is unidentified. Assay used: immunoSEQ multiplex PCR; TCRdb lists only in-frame clones, some missing. The table lists 70,000 to 95,000 clones, about 92% of them singletons. The data were obtained in a study of resident and recirculating memory T cells in vitiligo. About the research overall: Samples were epidermis from two lesional and two nonlesional sites, plus PBMCs.

Study results and caveats: No single dominant TCR clone appeared; lesion clonality varied.

CDR1 is MNHNS and CDR2 is SASEGT in the germline V gene. Trimming left V 8 bases short and J 1 base short, with 17 bases between. The length of the CDR3 is 15 residues. Stable vitiligo meant no lesion change over the previous 6 months. Patients had received no treatment within the previous three months. The rearrangement joins TRBV6-1 to TRBJ1-1; possible D gene TRBD1, 5 bases. This receptor was taken from a male donor with vitiligo. The sequencing input was blood. CDR3 bases: TGTGCCAGCGGGGGAGGGGTTTACGAGAACACTGAAGCTTTCTTT. Translated: CASGGGVYENTEAFF.